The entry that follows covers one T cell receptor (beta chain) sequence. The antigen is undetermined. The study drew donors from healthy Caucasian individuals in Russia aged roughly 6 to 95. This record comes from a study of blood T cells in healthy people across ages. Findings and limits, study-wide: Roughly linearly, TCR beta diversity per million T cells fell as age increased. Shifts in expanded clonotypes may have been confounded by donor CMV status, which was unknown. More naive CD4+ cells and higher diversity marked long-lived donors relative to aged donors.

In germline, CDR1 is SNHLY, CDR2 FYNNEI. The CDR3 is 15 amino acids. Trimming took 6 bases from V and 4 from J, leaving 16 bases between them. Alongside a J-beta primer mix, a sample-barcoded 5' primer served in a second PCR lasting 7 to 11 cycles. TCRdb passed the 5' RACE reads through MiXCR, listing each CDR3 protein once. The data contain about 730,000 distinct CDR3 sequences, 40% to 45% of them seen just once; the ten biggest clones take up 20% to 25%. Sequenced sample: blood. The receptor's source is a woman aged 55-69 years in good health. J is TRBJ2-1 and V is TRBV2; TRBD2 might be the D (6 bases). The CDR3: CASRRGLEEYNEQFF. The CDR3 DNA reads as TGTGCCAGCAGAAGGGGACTGGAAGAATACAATGAGCAGTTCTTC.